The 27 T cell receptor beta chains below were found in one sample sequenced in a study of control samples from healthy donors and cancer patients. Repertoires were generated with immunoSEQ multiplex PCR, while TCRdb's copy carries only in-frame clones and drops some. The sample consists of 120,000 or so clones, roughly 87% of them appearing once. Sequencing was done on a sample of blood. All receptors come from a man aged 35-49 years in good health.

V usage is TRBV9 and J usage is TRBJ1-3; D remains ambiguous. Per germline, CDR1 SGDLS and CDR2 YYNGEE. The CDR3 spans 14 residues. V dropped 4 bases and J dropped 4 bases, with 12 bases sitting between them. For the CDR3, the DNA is TGTGCCAGCAGCCCGTTCCTCAGCGGAAACACCATATATTTT. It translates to CASSPFLSGNTIYF. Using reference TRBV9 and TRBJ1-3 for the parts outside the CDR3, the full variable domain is DSGVTQTPKHLITATGQRVTLRCSPRSGDLSVYWYQQSLDQGLQFLIQYYNGEERAKGNILERFSAQQFPDLHSELNLSSLELGDSALYFCASSPFLSGNTIYFGEGSWLTVV.

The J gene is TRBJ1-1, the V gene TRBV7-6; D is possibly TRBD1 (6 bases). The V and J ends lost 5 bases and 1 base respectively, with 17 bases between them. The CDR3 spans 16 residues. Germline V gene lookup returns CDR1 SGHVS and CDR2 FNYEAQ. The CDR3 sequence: CASSQAGAGRNTEAFF. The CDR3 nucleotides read TGTGCCAGCAGCCAGGCGGGGGCAGGGAGGAACACTGAAGCTTTCTTT.

The DNA of the CDR3 is TGTGCCAGCAGTTTCCGTGGAAGCTCCTACGAGCAGTACTTC. Protein sequence: CASSFRGSSYEQYF. The rearrangement links TRBV6-5 to TRBJ2-7, with D hard to call. V lost 4 bases and J 0 bases, leaving 10 bases between the germline ends. Germline V gene lookup returns CDR1 MNHEY and CDR2 SVGAGI. The CDR3 is 14 amino acids.

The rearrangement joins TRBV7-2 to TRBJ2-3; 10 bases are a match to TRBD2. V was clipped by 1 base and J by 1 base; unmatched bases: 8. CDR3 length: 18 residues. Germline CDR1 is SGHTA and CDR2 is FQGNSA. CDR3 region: CASSLGIIAGGRTDTQYF. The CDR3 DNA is TGTGCCAGCAGCTTAGGTATAATAGCGGGGGGACGCACAGATACGCAGTATTTT.

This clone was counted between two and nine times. CDR3 residues: CASSFRGRNTEAFF. CDR3 nucleotides: TGTGCCAGCAGTTTCAGGGGACGGAACACTGAAGCTTTCTTT. The chain couples TRBV27 to TRBJ1-1; TRBD1 might be the D (6 bases). The CDR3 sequence is 14 residues long. V lost 3 bases and J 1 base, leaving 9 bases between the germline ends. Germline values: CDR1 MNHEY, CDR2 SMNVEV (reference sequence).

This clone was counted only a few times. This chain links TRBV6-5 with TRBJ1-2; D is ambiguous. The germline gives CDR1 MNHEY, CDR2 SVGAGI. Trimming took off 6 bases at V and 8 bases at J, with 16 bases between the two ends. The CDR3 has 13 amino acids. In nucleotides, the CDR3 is TGTGCCAGCAGCGGCGGCCCTATTCGAGGCTACACCTTC. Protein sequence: CASSGGPIRGYTF.

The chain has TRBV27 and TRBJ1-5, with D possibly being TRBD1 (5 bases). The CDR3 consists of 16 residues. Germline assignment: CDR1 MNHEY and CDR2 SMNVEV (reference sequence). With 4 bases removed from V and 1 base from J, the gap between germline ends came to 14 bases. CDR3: CASSSSFRDSNQPQHF. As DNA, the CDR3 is TGTGCCAGCAGTTCCTCGTTCCGGGACAGCAATCAGCCCCAGCATTTT.

CDR3 bases: TGTGCCAGCAGGCCTGATGGACTCAACTCCTACAATGAGCAGTTCTTC. It specifies CASRPDGLNSYNEQFF. The chain links TRBV27 to TRBJ2-1; maybe TRBD2 (5 bases). Germline CDR1 reads MNHEY; CDR2 reads SMNVEV (reference sequence). V gave up 6 bases and J gave up 0 bases, with 15 bases separating them. The CDR3 is 16 residues long.

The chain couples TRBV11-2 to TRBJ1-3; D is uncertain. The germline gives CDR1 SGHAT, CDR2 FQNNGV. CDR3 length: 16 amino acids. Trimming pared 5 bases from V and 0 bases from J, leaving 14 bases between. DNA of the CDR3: TGTGCCAGCAGCCCCCACGCCAGAGGCTCTGGAAACACCATATATTTT. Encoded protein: CASSPHARGSGNTIYF.

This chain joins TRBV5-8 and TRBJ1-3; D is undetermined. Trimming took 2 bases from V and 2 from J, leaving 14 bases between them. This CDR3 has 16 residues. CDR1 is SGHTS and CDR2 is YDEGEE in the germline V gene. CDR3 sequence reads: CASSFWAGSAGNTIYF. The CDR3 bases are TGTGCCAGCAGCTTTTGGGCTGGCTCGGCTGGAAACACCATATATTTT.

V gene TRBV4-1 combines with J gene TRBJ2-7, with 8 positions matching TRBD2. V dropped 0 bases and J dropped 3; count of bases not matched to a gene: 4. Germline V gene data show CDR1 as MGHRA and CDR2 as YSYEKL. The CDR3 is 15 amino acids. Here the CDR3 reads CASSQETSGYYEQYF. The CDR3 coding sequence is TGCGCCAGCAGCCAAGAAACTAGCGGATACTACGAGCAGTACTTC.

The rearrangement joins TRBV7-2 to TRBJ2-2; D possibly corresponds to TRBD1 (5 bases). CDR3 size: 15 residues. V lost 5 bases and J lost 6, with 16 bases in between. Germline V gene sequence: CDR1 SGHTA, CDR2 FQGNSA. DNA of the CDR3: TGTGCCAGCAGCGCCAGCGCAGGGATCCCCGGGGAGCTGTTTTTT. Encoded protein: CASSASAGIPGELFF.

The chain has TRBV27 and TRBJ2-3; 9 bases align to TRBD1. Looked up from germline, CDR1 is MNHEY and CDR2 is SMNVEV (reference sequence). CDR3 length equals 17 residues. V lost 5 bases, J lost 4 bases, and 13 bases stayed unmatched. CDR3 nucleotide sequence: TGTGCCAGCAGTCCGGACAGGGGCTTAATGAGGGCAGATACGCAGTATTTT. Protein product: CASSPDRGLMRADTQYF.

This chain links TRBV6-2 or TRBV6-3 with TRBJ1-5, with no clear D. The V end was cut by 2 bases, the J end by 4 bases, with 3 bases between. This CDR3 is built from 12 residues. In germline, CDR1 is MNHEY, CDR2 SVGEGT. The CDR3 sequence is CASSYGNQPQHF. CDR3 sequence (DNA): TGTGCCAGCAGTTACGGGAATCAGCCCCAGCATTTT.

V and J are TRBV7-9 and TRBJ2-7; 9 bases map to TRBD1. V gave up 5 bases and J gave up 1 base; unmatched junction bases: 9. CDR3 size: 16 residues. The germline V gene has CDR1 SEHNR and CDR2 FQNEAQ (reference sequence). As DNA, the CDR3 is TGTGCCAGCAGCCCTCATGGGGACAGGGCTTCCTACGAGCAGTACTTC. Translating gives CASSPHGDRASYEQYF.

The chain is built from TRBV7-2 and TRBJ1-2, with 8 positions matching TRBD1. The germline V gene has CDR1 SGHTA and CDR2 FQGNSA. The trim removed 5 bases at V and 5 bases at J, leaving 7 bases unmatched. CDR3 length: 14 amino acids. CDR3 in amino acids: CASSPDRGGYGYTF. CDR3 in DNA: TGTGCCAGCAGCCCCGACAGGGGAGGTTATGGCTACACCTTC. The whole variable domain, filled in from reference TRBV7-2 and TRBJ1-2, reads GAGVSQSPSNKVTEKGKDVELRCDPISGHTALYWYRQSLGQGLEFLIYFQGNSAPDKSGLPSDRFSAERTGGSVSTLTIQRTQQEDSAVYLCASSPDRGGYGYTFGSGTRLTVV.

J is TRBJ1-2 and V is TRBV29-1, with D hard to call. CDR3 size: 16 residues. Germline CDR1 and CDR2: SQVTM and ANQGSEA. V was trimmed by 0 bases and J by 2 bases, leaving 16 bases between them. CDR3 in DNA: TGCAGCGTTGAAGATCCGTTATCTTTTGGGAACTATGGCTACACCTTC. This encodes CSVEDPLSFGNYGYTF. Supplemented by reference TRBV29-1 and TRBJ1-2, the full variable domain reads SAVISQKPSRDICQRGTSLTIQCQVDSQVTMMFWYRQQPGQSLTLIATANQGSEATYESGFVIDKFPISRPNLTFSTLTVSNMSPEDSSIYLCSVEDPLSFGNYGYTFGSGTRLTVV.

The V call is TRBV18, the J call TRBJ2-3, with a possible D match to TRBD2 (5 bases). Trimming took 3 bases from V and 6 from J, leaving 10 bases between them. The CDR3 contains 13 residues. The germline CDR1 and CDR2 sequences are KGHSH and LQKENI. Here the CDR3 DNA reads TGTGCCAGCTCACCCCGACTACAGGATACGCAGTATTTT. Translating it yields CASSPRLQDTQYF.

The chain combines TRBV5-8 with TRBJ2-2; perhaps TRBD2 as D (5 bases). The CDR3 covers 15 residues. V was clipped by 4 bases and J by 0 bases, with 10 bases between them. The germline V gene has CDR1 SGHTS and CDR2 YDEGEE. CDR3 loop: CASSPLGANTGELFF. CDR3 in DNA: TGTGCCAGCAGCCCACTAGGAGCGAACACCGGGGAGCTGTTTTTT.

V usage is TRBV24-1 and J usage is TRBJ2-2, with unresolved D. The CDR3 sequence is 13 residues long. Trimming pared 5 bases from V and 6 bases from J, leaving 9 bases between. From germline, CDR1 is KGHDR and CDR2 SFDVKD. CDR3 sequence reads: CATSGLVPGELFF. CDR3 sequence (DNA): TGTGCCACCAGTGGCCTAGTACCCGGGGAGCTGTTTTTT.

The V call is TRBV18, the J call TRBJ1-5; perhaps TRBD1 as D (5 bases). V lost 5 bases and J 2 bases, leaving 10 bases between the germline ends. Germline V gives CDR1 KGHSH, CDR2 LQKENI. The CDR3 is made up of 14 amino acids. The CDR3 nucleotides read TGTGCCAGCTCAGGGGCGGAAGGCAATCAGCCCCAGCATTTT. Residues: CASSGAEGNQPQHF.

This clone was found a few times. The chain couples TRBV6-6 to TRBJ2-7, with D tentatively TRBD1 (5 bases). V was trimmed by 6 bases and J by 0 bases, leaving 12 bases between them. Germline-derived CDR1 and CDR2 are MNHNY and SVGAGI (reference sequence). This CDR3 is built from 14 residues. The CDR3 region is CASRPTVSSYEQYF. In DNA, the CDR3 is TGTGCCAGCAGACCGACAGTGAGCTCCTACGAGCAGTACTTC.

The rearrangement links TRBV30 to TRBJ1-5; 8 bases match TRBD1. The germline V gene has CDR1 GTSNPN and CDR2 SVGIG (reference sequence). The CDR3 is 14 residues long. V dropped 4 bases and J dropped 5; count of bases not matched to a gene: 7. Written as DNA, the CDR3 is TGTGCCTGGAACCCAGGGGGCCACTATCAGCCCCAGCATTTT. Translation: CAWNPGGHYQPQHF.

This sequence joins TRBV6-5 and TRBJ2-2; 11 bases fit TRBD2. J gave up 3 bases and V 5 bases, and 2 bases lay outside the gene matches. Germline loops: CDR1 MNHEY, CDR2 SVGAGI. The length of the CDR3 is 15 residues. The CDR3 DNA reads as TGTGCCAGCAGTCCTAGCGGGGGGCACACCGGGGAGCTGTTTTTT. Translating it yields CASSPSGGHTGELFF.

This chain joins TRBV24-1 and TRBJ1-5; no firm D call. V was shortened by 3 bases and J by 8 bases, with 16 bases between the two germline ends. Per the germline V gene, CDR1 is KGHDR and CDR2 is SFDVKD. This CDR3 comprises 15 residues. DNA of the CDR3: TGTGCCACCAGTGATCCCTCCACCAAGCTTAAGCCCCAGCATTTT. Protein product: CATSDPSTKLKPQHF.

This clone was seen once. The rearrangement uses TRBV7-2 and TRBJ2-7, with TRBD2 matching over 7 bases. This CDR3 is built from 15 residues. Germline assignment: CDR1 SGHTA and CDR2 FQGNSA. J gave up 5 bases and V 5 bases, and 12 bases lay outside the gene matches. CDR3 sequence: CASSRSSGTGDEQYF. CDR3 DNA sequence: TGTGCCAGCAGCCGTTCAAGCGGGACCGGGGACGAGCAGTACTTC.

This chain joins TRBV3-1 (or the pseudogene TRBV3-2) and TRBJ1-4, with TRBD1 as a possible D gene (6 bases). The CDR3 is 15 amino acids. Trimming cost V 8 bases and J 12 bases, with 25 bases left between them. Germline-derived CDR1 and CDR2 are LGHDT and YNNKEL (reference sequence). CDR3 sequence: CASSLKQGTYAQLFF. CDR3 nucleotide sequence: TGTGCCAGCTCACTTAAGCAGGGGACATACGCTCAACTGTTTTTT.